The 23 T cell receptor beta chains below were found in one sample sequenced in a study of Graves' ophthalmopathy and Graves' hyperthyroidism. CDR3 regions of TCR beta were amplified from RNA transcripts. HTBI-primed RT-PCR formed the first round, and a multiplex PCR formed the second. TCRdb itself ran the multiplex PCR reads through MiXCR, one entry per CDR3 protein. Of hundreds of thousands of distinct CDR3 sequences detected, under 50% appear once; the ten largest clones hold more than 2.5%. Source material: peripheral blood. The receptors were sampled from an adult man with Graves' ophthalmopathy.

The J gene is TRBJ1-4, the V gene TRBV25-1; D gene ambiguous. The CDR3 sequence is 15 residues long. CDR1 MGHDK and CDR2 SYGVNS come from the germline V gene. The V and J ends lost 4 bases and 14 bases respectively, with 23 bases between them. This chain's CDR3 is CASSAGDLGLNRLFF. CDR3 DNA sequence: TGTGCCAGCAGTGCTGGTGATTTGGGGTTGAATCGGCTGTTTTTT.

The sample holds many counts of this clonotype. The gene calls are TRBV12-3 or TRBV12-4 and TRBJ1-1, with 9 bases aligning to TRBD1. The CDR3 is made up of 15 amino acids. V shed 7 bases and J 5 bases; nucleotides not matched to a gene: 11. CDR3 DNA sequence: TGTGCCAGCATTCCGGGACAGGGCAGTTGGACTGAAGCTTTCTTT. Residues: CASIPGQGSWTEAFF.

The genes are TRBV25-1 and TRBJ2-2; TRBD2 agrees at 7 bases. The CDR3 runs 16 residues. Germline-derived CDR1 and CDR2 are MGHDK and SYGVNS. V lost 2 bases and J lost 3; bases outside the gene matches: 6. The CDR3 loop reads CASSEAAGAYTGELFF. The CDR3 DNA reads as TGTGCCAGCAGTGAAGCGGCGGGAGCTTACACCGGGGAGCTGTTTTTT. The variable domain in full, with the rest retrieved from reference TRBV25-1 and TRBJ2-2, is EADIYQTPRYLVIGTGKKITLECSQTMGHDKMYWYQQDPGMELHLIHYSYGVNSTEKGDLSSESTVSRIRTEHFPLTLESARPSHTSQYLCASSEAAGAYTGELFFGEGSRLTVL.

This sequence joins TRBV7-3 and TRBJ2-7; 9 bases agree with TRBD2. V lost 3 bases to trimming and J lost 0 bases; unmatched junction nucleotides: 6. The length of the CDR3 is 16 residues. In germline, CDR1 is SGHTA, CDR2 FQGTGA. DNA for the CDR3: TGTGCCAGCAGCTTCCAGACTAGCGGCCTCTCCTACGAGCAGTACTTC. Translating gives CASSFQTSGLSYEQYF.

This chain joins TRBV15 and TRBJ1-1, with D possibly being TRBD1 (5 bases). Trimming took off 6 bases at V and 1 base at J, with 15 bases between the two ends. CDR1 and CDR2 from the germline V gene are LNHNV and YYDKDF (reference sequence). The CDR3 has 15 amino acids. In DNA, the CDR3 is TGTGCCACCAGAATAAACGGACAAAGGAACACTGAAGCTTTCTTT. It translates to CATRINGQRNTEAFF.

The genes are TRBV11-2 and TRBJ2-5, with D perhaps being TRBD1 or TRBD2 (5 bases each). The CDR3 runs to 15 residues. Germline assignment: CDR1 SGHAT and CDR2 FQNNGV. V gave up 5 bases and J gave up 0 bases, with 13 bases separating them. CDR3 bases: TGTGCCAGCAGCCCTAGACCGGGGCACCAAGAGACCCAGTACTTC. Protein product: CASSPRPGHQETQYF. Together with reference TRBV11-2 and TRBJ2-5, the CDR3 gives the full variable domain: EAGVAQSPRYKIIEKRQSVAFWCNPISGHATLYWYQQILGQGPKLLIQFQNNGVVDDSQLPKDRFSAERLKGVDSTLKIQPAKLEDSAVYLCASSPRPGHQETQYFGPGTRLLVL.

This clonotype was recorded a few times. This chain connects TRBV30 to TRBJ1-3, with unresolved D. Trimming left V 2 bases short and J 4 bases short, with 6 bases between. This CDR3 has 12 amino acids. CDR1 is GTSNPN, CDR2 SVGIG, per germline (reference sequence). The CDR3 sequence is CAWSFGGNTIYF. CDR3 in DNA: TGTGCCTGGAGTTTTGGGGGAAACACCATATATTTT.

About this clonotype: A much larger clone is a single base away; this may be a read error. The DNA for the CDR3 is TGTGCCAGTAGAAACCAGGGTGTGGCTGAAGCTTTCTTT. This gives the protein CASRNQGVAEAFF. The chain is built from TRBV19 and TRBJ1-1; D possibly corresponds to TRBD1 (5 bases). The ends were cut back, 6 bases at V and 6 bases at J, with 14 bases in the middle. The germline V gene encodes CDR1 LNHDA and CDR2 SQIVND (reference sequence). The CDR3 runs to 13 residues.

This sequence joins TRBV10-3 and TRBJ1-6, with D possibly being TRBD1 (5 bases). There are 15 residues in the CDR3. Trimming shortened V by 0 bases and J by 13 bases, and 16 bases separated the two germline ends. The germline CDR1 and CDR2 sequences are ENHRY and SYGVKD. The CDR3 protein is CAISESGGTPAPLHF. In DNA form, the CDR3 reads TGTGCCATCAGTGAGTCGGGCGGGACCCCCGCGCCCCTCCACTTT.

This clonotype has ten or more counts. The gene calls are TRBV5-6 and TRBJ1-1; the D gene is possibly TRBD1 (6 bases). Trimming removed 4 bases at V and 4 bases at J, with 14 bases between. Germline CDR1 and CDR2: SGHDT and YYEEEE. The CDR3 totals 14 residues. In DNA form, the CDR3 reads TGTGCCAGCAGCACTACAGGGCCTGCCACTGAAGCTTTCTTT. This translates into CASSTTGPATEAFF.

The V call is TRBV7-6, the J call TRBJ1-1; 7 bases match TRBD1. This CDR3 region has 17 residues. Looked up from germline, CDR1 is SGHVS and CDR2 is FNYEAQ. Trimming cost V 4 bases and J 0 bases; bases outside gene matches: 11. This CDR3 is CASSSWPGDSLNTEAFF. The CDR3 DNA reads TGTGCCAGCAGCTCATGGCCCGGGGACAGCTTGAACACTGAAGCTTTCTTT.

This clonotype was seen once. The chain combines TRBV20-1 with TRBJ2-5, with D maybe TRBD1 (6 bases). This CDR3 has 15 residues. Germline loops: CDR1 DFQATT, CDR2 SNEGSKA (reference sequence). Trimming stripped 0 bases from V and 1 base from J, with 12 bases between. The CDR3 here is CSARDRRGPQETQYF. The CDR3 DNA follows: TGCAGTGCTAGAGATCGCAGGGGACCCCAAGAGACCCAGTACTTC.

This clonotype was seen once. This sequence may be a read error, since a much larger clone differs from it by one base. V usage is TRBV5-4 and J usage is TRBJ1-5; no firm D call. CDR1 is SGHNT, CDR2 YYREEE, per germline (reference sequence). The V end lost 6 bases, the J end lost 2 bases, and 12 bases lay between the germline ends. This CDR3 is 14 amino acids long. The CDR3 coding sequence is TGTGCCAGCATCTCCCCCTGGGGCAATCAGCCCCAGCATTTT. Translated, it gives CASISPWGNQPQHF.

The V and J genes are TRBV2 and TRBJ2-7, with TRBD1 matching over 9 bases. The CDR3 has 17 amino acids. Germline CDR1 is SNHLY and CDR2 is FYNNEI. J lost 2 bases, V lost 6 bases, and 14 bases had no gene match. The CDR3 is CASRTLPPGQGTYEQYF. The CDR3 coding sequence is TGTGCCAGCAGAACCCTCCCCCCGGGACAGGGAACCTACGAGCAGTACTTC.

Regarding this clonotype: Mismatch with germline at one junction end may stem from a read error. This chain connects TRBV19 to TRBJ2-7; 9 bases fit TRBD2. This CDR3 contains 18 residues. Germline values: CDR1 LNHDA, CDR2 SQIVND (reference sequence). The CDR3 coding sequence is TGTGCCAGCAGTGCAGCGGGGGGCCTGGTCTTAAGATCCTACGAGAAGTACTTC. This gives the protein CASSAAGGLVLRSYEKYF.

This clonotype was observed a few times. The chain is built from TRBV19 and TRBJ2-2; D is possibly TRBD2 (5 bases). The CDR3 has 15 residues. V lost 6 bases and J 5 bases, leaving 16 bases between the germline ends. CDR1 is LNHDA and CDR2 is SQIVND in the germline V gene (reference sequence). The CDR3 DNA sequence: TGTGCCAGTAGACCGTTGCGAGGGCAAACCGGGGAGCTGTTTTTT. Translation: CASRPLRGQTGELFF.

This clonotype has at least ten counts. This chain joins TRBV24-1 and TRBJ1-5; no definite D call. The CDR3 loop spans 14 amino acids. Per the germline V gene, CDR1 is KGHDR and CDR2 is SFDVKD. Trimming left V 4 bases short and J 0 bases short, with 6 bases between. This CDR3 reads CATSESYSNQPQHF. The CDR3 region has the DNA TGTGCCACCAGTGAGTCGTATAGCAATCAGCCCCAGCATTTT.

The chain couples TRBV7-7 to TRBJ1-1; D gene uncertain. The CDR3 runs 10 residues. Germline V lookup: CDR1 SSHAT, CDR2 FNYEAQ (reference sequence). The V end was cut by 5 bases, the J end by 11 bases, with 9 bases between. CDR3 loop: CASSLTGAFF. The CDR3 DNA sequence: TGTGCCAGCAGCCTTACGGGGGCTTTCTTT. Supplemented by reference TRBV7-7 and TRBJ1-1, the full variable domain reads GAGVSQSPRYKVTKRGQDVTLRCDPISSHATLYWYQQALGQGPEFLTYFNYEAQPDKSGLPSDRFSAERPEGSISTLTIQRTEQRDSAMYRCASSLTGAFFGQGTRLTVV.

This clonotype was detected ten times or more. The chain uses TRBV16 and TRBJ1-5, with D tentatively TRBD1 (6 bases). This CDR3 is built from 15 residues. Germline-derived CDR1 and CDR2 are KGHSY and FQNENV. Between the trimmed V and J ends, which lost 0 bases and 7 bases, there was a span of 13 bases. The DNA for the CDR3 is TGTGCCAGCAGCCAATCGGTGGGGGGCAGCCAGCCCCAGCATTTT. It specifies CASSQSVGGSQPQHF.

The chain links TRBV29-1 to TRBJ1-3; D may be TRBD1 (5 bases). Trimming left V 4 bases short and J 0 bases short, with 16 bases between. The germline CDR1 and CDR2 sequences are SQVTM and ANQGSEA. The CDR3 spans 16 residues. CDR3 in DNA: TGCAGCGTTGGCTCCATGCGGGGCTACTCTGGAAACACCATATATTTT. Translation: CSVGSMRGYSGNTIYF.

This clonotype was recorded many times. The chain joins TRBV2 to TRBJ1-2; D remains unclear. This CDR3 has 13 residues. Germline CDR1 is SNHLY and CDR2 is FYNNEI. V was clipped by 6 bases and J by 3 bases, with 11 bases between them. DNA for the CDR3: TGTGCCAGCAGGGGCCTGGGAGACTATGGCTACACCTTC. The encoded protein is CASRGLGDYGYTF.

The V gene is TRBV7-1, the J gene TRBJ1-5; the match to TRBD1 covers 8 bases. TRBV7-1 is annotated as an ORF whose role is uncertain. This CDR3 spans 15 amino acids. V shed 1 base, J shed 3 bases, and the junction held 2 bases outside the gene matches. The CDR3 here is CASSSGQGFNQPQHF. The CDR3 nucleotides are TGTGCCAGCAGCTCAGGACAGGGGTTCAATCAGCCCCAGCATTTT.

The V call is TRBV25-1, the J call TRBJ2-1; D gene uncertain. The CDR3 covers 16 residues. Per germline, CDR1 MGHDK and CDR2 SYGVNS. The ends were cut back, 0 bases at V and 2 bases at J, with 11 bases in the middle. The chain's CDR3 is CASSEYSRTTYNEQFF. In DNA, the CDR3 is TGTGCCAGCAGTGAATATTCGCGTACGACCTACAATGAGCAGTTCTTC.